What follows describes a single T cell receptor beta chain. What it binds is not known. This entry comes from a study of cytomegalovirus exposure and HLA in healthy donors. The study, taken as a whole, reports: The classifier was said to identify cytomegalovirus status with high specificity and sensitivity.

This CDR3 has 15 residues. Germline lookup yields CDR1 SGHAT and CDR2 FQNNGV. V lost 5 bases, J lost 4 bases, and 10 bases stayed unmatched. Both 60 Vbeta primers and 13 Jbeta primers went into the PCR. The protocol was immunoSEQ multiplex PCR, while the TCRdb copy is restricted to in-frame clones and leaves out a portion. Of around 120,000 clones listed, 80% are singletons. The receptor was isolated from a female donor in good health and CMV-seropositive. This chain connects TRBV11-2 to TRBJ2-7, with 8 bases lining up with TRBD1. Sequencing was performed on PBMCs. CDR3: CASSQSAGGLYEQYF. The CDR3 DNA reads as TGTGCCAGCAGCCAGTCGGCAGGGGGCCTGTACGAGCAGTACTTC.